This T cell receptor beta chain was obtained from a study of blood T cell repertoires in COVID-19. Study-level background: The cDNA or gDNA used as material had been derived from T cells, B-cell-depleted T cells, or PBMCs.

In its sample, this clone was seen a few times. Sequencing used immunoSEQ multiplex PCR; TCRdb keeps in-frame clones, though not all of them. The data show 300,000 or so clones, around 86% seen once. Germline CDR1 reads SQVTM; CDR2 reads ANQGSEA. The CDR3 totals 17 residues. Trimming removed 2 bases at V and 0 bases at J, with 16 bases between. The rearrangement joins TRBV29-1 to TRBJ2-2, with a tentative D call TRBD2 (5 bases). Sequencing input: peripheral blood. This sequence was found in a woman in her 50s with acute or convalescent COVID-19. The CDR3 protein is CSVESWEKRSNTGELFF. The CDR3 region has the DNA TGCAGCGTTGAAAGTTGGGAGAAGAGATCGAACACCGGGGAGCTGTTTTTT.